This T cell receptor (beta chain) was observed in a study of T cell responses to AZD1222 COVID-19 vaccine. Repertoires were generated with immunoSEQ multiplex PCR, while TCRdb's copy carries only in-frame clones and drops some. The top ten clones hold approximately 0.97% of a sample with roughly 190,000 clones, approximately 91% of them seen once. The CDR3 runs to 14 residues. Germline V gene sequence: CDR1 SQVTM, CDR2 ANQGSEA. V lost 0 bases and J lost 5, with 11 bases in between. The receptor was isolated from an adult in good health. The chain has TRBV29-1 and TRBJ2-1; TRBD1 or TRBD2 may be the D gene (5 bases each). Specimen: peripheral blood, collected on day 0 of AZD1222 vaccination. CDR3 in amino acids: CSVEDPEGNNEQFF. CDR3 coding DNA: TGCAGCGTTGAAGATCCCGAGGGGAACAATGAGCAGTTCTTC.